Shown below are 26 T cell receptor beta chains from a single sample sequenced in a study of graft-versus-host responses after intestinal transplantation. Co-plating was performed using about 200,000 CFSE-labeled responder cells and about 200,000 irradiated, violet-dye-labeled stimulator cells. Sequencing was performed with immunoSEQ multiplex PCR; in TCRdb, only in-frame clones are kept and a portion is missing. This table has under 15,000 clones, roughly a third appearing once. This specimen was alloreactive CD8+ T cells from a mixed lymphocyte reaction culture, taken before intestinal transplant. Subset indicated: CFSE-low proliferating T cells sorted from approximately 6-day pre-transplant mixed lymphocyte reaction (GvH or HvG direction). The receptor set was obtained from a human patient who received an intestinal transplant.

This clone occurred a few times. The chain links TRBV5-4 to TRBJ1-2; no clear D. Germline V gene sequence: CDR1 SGHNT, CDR2 YYREEE (reference sequence). The CDR3 spans 12 residues. The ends were cut back, 0 bases at V and 10 bases at J, with 10 bases in the middle. CDR3 in amino acids: CASSLERVVYTF. DNA of the CDR3: TGTGCCAGCAGCTTGGAGCGGGTTGTCTACACCTTC.

This chain joins TRBV27 and TRBJ2-3; the D gene is possibly TRBD1 (6 bases). Looked up from germline, CDR1 is MNHEY and CDR2 is SMNVEV (reference sequence). This CDR3 comprises 16 residues. Trimming removed 7 bases from V and 5 bases from J, with 22 bases in between. For the CDR3, the DNA is TGTGCCAGCACCCACACCACAGGGTTTCAATTAGATACGCAGTATTTT. This codes for CASTHTTGFQLDTQYF.

The chain combines TRBV9 with TRBJ1-6, with D maybe TRBD1 (5 bases). Germline CDR1 SGDLS, CDR2 YYNGEE. This CDR3 has 14 residues. V shed 0 bases and J shed 14 bases, with 15 bases lying between them. The CDR3: CASSVVPGPVALHF. The CDR3 nucleotides are TGTGCCAGCAGCGTAGTTCCGGGACCGGTGGCCCTCCACTTT.

This clone is labeled medium-sized. The chain couples TRBV2 to TRBJ2-1; possibly TRBD2 for D (6 bases). Germline lookup yields CDR1 SNHLY and CDR2 FYNNEI. The CDR3 runs 15 residues. V was shortened by 6 bases and J by 3 bases, with 15 bases between the two germline ends. The CDR3 DNA reads as TGTGCCAGCAGAATAGGGGCTAGCGACTACAATGAGCAGTTCTTC. It translates to CASRIGASDYNEQFF.

CDR3: CASSQYRLNTEAFF. The CDR3 coding sequence is TGTGCCAGCAGCCAATACAGGTTGAACACTGAAGCTTTCTTT. V usage is TRBV13 and J usage is TRBJ1-1; D is perhaps TRBD1 (5 bases). This CDR3 spans 14 amino acids. The ends were cut back, 5 bases at V and 0 bases at J, with 10 bases in the middle. Germline values: CDR1 PRHDT, CDR2 FYEKMQ (reference sequence).

V gene TRBV5-1 combines with J gene TRBJ2-7, with D unresolved. The CDR3 totals 13 residues. Per the germline V gene, CDR1 is SGHRS and CDR2 is YFSETQ. V was cut by 1 base and J by 0 bases, with 5 bases left in between. CDR3 DNA: TGCGCCAGCAGCTTGTTAGGCTCCTACGAGCAGTACTTC. This gives the protein CASSLLGSYEQYF.

This clone was detected a few times. The V and J genes are TRBV7-9 and TRBJ1-4; tentative D call: TRBD1 (5 bases). From germline, CDR1 is SEHNR and CDR2 FQNEAQ (reference sequence). The CDR3 consists of 14 residues. V was cut by 5 bases and J by 8 bases, with 15 bases left in between. CDR3 nucleotide sequence: TGTGCCAGCAGCCCCCCGGGACTGGGGGAAAAACTGTTTTTT. Encoded protein: CASSPPGLGEKLFF. The full variable domain, its missing parts supplied by reference TRBV7-9 and TRBJ1-4, is DTGVSQNPRHKITKRGQNVTFRCDPISEHNRLYWYRQTLGQGPEFLTYFQNEAQLEKSRLLSDRFSAERPKGSFSTLEIQRTEQGDSAMYLCASSPPGLGEKLFFGSGTQLSVL.

This clone has a handful of counts. The rearrangement links TRBV21-1 to TRBJ1-5. TRBV21-1 is a pseudogene segment. The CDR3 totals 10 residues. This chain's CDR3 is CASVYQPQHF. DNA of the CDR3: TGTGCCAGTGTCTATCAGCCCCAGCATTTT.

The rearrangement joins TRBV4-2 to TRBJ2-2; 8 bases match TRBD1. Germline trimming cut 1 base from V and 3 bases from J; bases unmatched to any gene: 7. Germline CDR1 reads LGHNA; CDR2 reads YNFKEQ. CDR3 length: 17 residues. CDR3 loop: CASSQGPQGAYTGELFF. The CDR3 region has the DNA TGTGCCAGCAGCCAAGGGCCCCAGGGGGCCTACACCGGGGAGCTGTTTTTT.

This clone came up a few times. The chain is built from TRBV7-9 and TRBJ2-1; D remains unclear. Germline loops: CDR1 SEHNR, CDR2 FQNEAQ (reference sequence). V lost 4 bases and J 6 bases, leaving 7 bases between the germline ends. The CDR3 length is 12 residues. The CDR3 DNA reads as TGTGCCAGCAGCTCCAACTCCAATGAGCAGTTCTTC. Its translation is CASSSNSNEQFF. Filled out from reference TRBV7-9 and TRBJ2-1, the complete variable domain reads DTGVSQNPRHKITKRGQNVTFRCDPISEHNRLYWYRQTLGQGPEFLTYFQNEAQLEKSRLLSDRFSAERPKGSFSTLEIQRTEQGDSAMYLCASSSNSNEQFFGPGTRLTVL.

This clone was counted a few times. The rearrangement links TRBV27 to TRBJ1-6, with D maybe TRBD1 (6 bases). The V gene's germline CDR1 is MNHEY and CDR2 SMNVEV (reference sequence). V lost 5 bases to trimming and J lost 8 bases, with 13 bases between them. The length of the CDR3 is 14 residues. Written as DNA, the CDR3 is TGTGCCAGCAGTATACAGGGCCGGGATTCACCCCTCCACTTT. This translates into CASSIQGRDSPLHF.

The V and J genes are TRBV2 and TRBJ1-1, with TRBD1 matching 8 bases. Germline V gene lookup returns CDR1 SNHLY and CDR2 FYNNEI. This CDR3 spans 13 amino acids. Trimming cost V 7 bases and J 1 base; bases outside gene matches: 2. CDR3 loop: CASKTGANTEAFF. The CDR3 DNA is TGTGCCAGCAAGACAGGGGCGAACACTGAAGCTTTCTTT.

This clone is termed medium-sized. The rearrangement links TRBV19 to TRBJ1-1; no clear D. The CDR3 is made up of 16 amino acids. Between the trimmed V and J ends, which lost 5 bases and 4 bases, there was a span of 20 bases. The germline gives CDR1 LNHDA, CDR2 SQIVND (reference sequence). This chain's CDR3 is CASSSFSLTPSTEAFF. In nucleotides, the CDR3 is TGTGCCAGTAGTTCCTTTTCATTGACCCCCAGCACTGAAGCTTTCTTT.

This sequence joins TRBV27 and TRBJ2-2; 7 bases agree with TRBD2. Trimming at V came to 1 base and at J to 3 bases, leaving 8 bases not matched to a gene. There are 17 residues in the CDR3. The V gene's germline CDR1 is MNHEY and CDR2 SMNVEV (reference sequence). CDR3 DNA sequence: TGTGCCAGCAGTTTATACCGGCTAGCGGACTACACCGGGGAGCTGTTTTTT. It specifies CASSLYRLADYTGELFF.

The chain recombines TRBV7-8 with TRBJ2-2; D is perhaps TRBD2 (5 bases). Germline-derived CDR1 and CDR2 are SGHVS and FQNEAQ. This CDR3 has 13 residues. The V gene lost 4 bases and the J gene lost 4 bases, with 7 bases spanning the gap. The CDR3 sequence is CASSWTFTGELFF. Here the CDR3 DNA reads TGTGCCAGCAGCTGGACTTTCACCGGGGAGCTGTTTTTT.

The chain couples TRBV18 to TRBJ1-2, with unresolved D. Germline CDR1 and CDR2: KGHSH and LQKENI. The V gene lost 6 bases and the J gene lost 0 bases, with 14 bases spanning the gap. The CDR3 has 15 amino acids. The CDR3 DNA sequence: TGTGCCAGCTCCCCGGACGGTTTAGCTAACTATGGCTACACCTTC. Amino acid sequence: CASSPDGLANYGYTF.

This clone appeared once. The rearrangement joins TRBV5-3 to TRBJ1-5; D is undetermined. TRBV5-3 is known as an ORF, though its function is uncertain. The V end was cut by 3 bases, the J end by 10 bases, with 8 bases between. This CDR3 has 11 amino acids. The CDR3 region has the DNA TGTGCCAGAAGCTGGGGTATTCCCCAGCATTTT. Translation: CARSWGIPQHF.

The chain joins TRBV6-5 to TRBJ2-7; 10 nucleotides agree with TRBD2. Germline CDR1 is MNHEY and CDR2 is SVGAGI. V dropped 5 bases and J dropped 3; count of bases not matched to a gene: 7. The CDR3 has 15 residues. The CDR3 region is CASSVLAGDGYEQYF. The CDR3 coding sequence is TGTGCCAGCAGTGTCCTAGCGGGGGACGGCTACGAGCAGTACTTC.

This clone was seen more than once but under ten times. The chain joins TRBV6-1 to TRBJ1-1, with D hard to call. Trimming shortened V by 2 bases and J by 1 base, and 5 bases separated the two germline ends. The length of the CDR3 is 13 residues. CDR1 and CDR2 (germline): MNHNS, SASEGT. CDR3 in amino acids: CASSESPNTEAFF. CDR3 sequence (DNA): TGTGCCAGCAGTGAATCGCCGAACACTGAAGCTTTCTTT.

This clone is categorized as medium-sized. The chain is built from TRBV14 and TRBJ2-1; possible D gene TRBD1, 6 bases. Germline V lookup: CDR1 SGHDN, CDR2 FVKESK. V lost 6 bases and J 7 bases, leaving 10 bases between the germline ends. This CDR3 region has 12 residues. In nucleotides, the CDR3 is TGTGCCAGCAGTTACACAGGGAATGAGCAGTTCTTC. Its translation is CASSYTGNEQFF. The entire variable domain, with the rest obtained from reference TRBV14 and TRBJ2-1, is as follows: EAGVTQFPSHSVIEKGQTVTLRCDPISGHDNLYWYRRVMGKEIKFLLHFVKESKQDESGMPNNRFLAERTGGTYSTLKVQPAELEDSGVYFCASSYTGNEQFFGPGTRLTVL.

This chain joins TRBV6-1 and TRBJ1-1; D is perhaps TRBD1 (6 bases). Trimming pared 2 bases from V and 4 bases from J, leaving 20 bases between. This CDR3 spans 17 amino acids. The germline gives CDR1 MNHNS, CDR2 SASEGT. The CDR3 coding sequence is TGTGCCAGCAGTGAAACCGGCGGGACACCCTGGGGCACTGAAGCTTTCTTT. Translated: CASSETGGTPWGTEAFF.

The table lists this clone with a few counts. The V call is TRBV9, the J call TRBJ1-1; 8 bases line up with TRBD1. V trimming: 0 bases; J trimming: 0 bases; junction bases outside the gene matches: 7. Germline-derived CDR1 and CDR2 are SGDLS and YYNGEE. The CDR3 is 17 residues long. CDR3 amino acids: CASSVAGTGFMNTEAFF. The CDR3 bases are TGTGCCAGCAGCGTAGCCGGGACAGGATTTATGAACACTGAAGCTTTCTTT.

The rearrangement joins TRBV7-6 to TRBJ1-3; 7 bases map to TRBD1. The germline V gene encodes CDR1 SGHVS and CDR2 FNYEAQ. V shed 5 bases and J 0 bases; nucleotides not matched to a gene: 19. This CDR3 has 20 residues. CDR3 in amino acids: CASSPHRLPGQSLSGNTIYF. The CDR3, as DNA: TGTGCCAGCAGCCCCCACCGGTTACCGGGACAGTCACTCTCTGGAAACACCATATATTTT.

The V and J genes are TRBV7-9 and TRBJ2-1; 8 nucleotides agree with TRBD2. The germline V gene encodes CDR1 SEHNR and CDR2 FQNEAQ (reference sequence). Unmatched junction bases numbered 11, after V lost 6 bases and J lost 7 bases. CDR3 length equals 15 residues. The CDR3 reads CASRTSGLGGNEQFF. The CDR3 DNA reads TGTGCCAGCAGGACATCGGGACTAGGAGGAAATGAGCAGTTCTTC.

The rearrangement links TRBV5-6 to TRBJ1-6, with 7 bases identical to TRBD1. The CDR3 has 14 residues. Germline V gives CDR1 SGHDT, CDR2 YYEEEE. V was clipped by 4 bases and J by 9 bases; unmatched bases: 7. This chain's CDR3 is CASSTRQGFSPLHF. As DNA, the CDR3 is TGTGCCAGCAGCACTAGACAGGGCTTTTCACCCCTCCACTTT. Filled out from reference TRBV5-6 and TRBJ1-6, the complete variable domain reads DAGVTQSPTHLIKTRGQQVTLRCSPKSGHDTVSWYQQALGQGPQFIFQYYEEEERQRGNFPDRFSGHQFPNYSSELNVNALLLGDSALYLCASSTRQGFSPLHFGNGTRLTVT.

This clone was detected a few times. The V gene is TRBV9, the J gene TRBJ1-4; D ambiguous. Germline CDR1 SGDLS, CDR2 YYNGEE. V lost 0 bases, J lost 3 bases, and 12 bases lay in between. The CDR3 is 16 amino acids. The CDR3: CASSVGGRSSNEKLFF. The CDR3 nucleotides are TGTGCCAGCAGCGTAGGCGGCCGCTCCTCTAATGAAAAACTGTTTTTT.